This T cell receptor beta chain stems from a study of blood T cell repertoires in COVID-19. For the study at large: Whether acute or convalescent, the COVID-19 samples came from the United States, Italy and Spain. From T cells, B-cell-depleted T cells, or PBMCs came the material, which was cDNA or gDNA.

There are 13 residues in the CDR3. Per the germline V gene, CDR1 is ENHRY and CDR2 is SYGVKD. V gave up 10 bases and J gave up 7 bases, with 17 bases separating them. The protocol was immunoSEQ multiplex PCR, while the TCRdb copy is restricted to in-frame clones and leaves out a portion. The sample lists 150,000 to 200,000 clones, over 75% occurring once. The sequencing sample was made of peripheral blood. The receptor was derived from a man over 45 with acute or convalescent COVID-19. The V gene is TRBV10-3, the J gene TRBJ2-1; D might be TRBD2 (6 bases). For the CDR3, the DNA is TGTGCCACCAGCTCTGCGGGATATAATGAGCAGTTCTTC. Translating gives CATSSAGYNEQFF.